Listed below are T cell receptor beta chains from one sample, sequenced in a study of cytotoxic CD8 clonotypes in ibrutinib-treated CLL. The data were produced by immunoSEQ multiplex PCR, yet TCRdb's version contains in-frame clones alone and is incomplete. The repertoire holds about 50,000 clones, with about 72% as singletons. The source was PBMCs, collected after 12 months of ibrutinib treatment. The receptors were sampled from a human donor with chronic lymphocytic leukemia. CDR3s include the opening cysteine and the closing phenylalanine or tryptophan. The order of the fields is J gene, V gene, CDR3 protein.

J gene: TRBJ2-7
V gene: TRBV7-2
CDR3 protein: CASSSSLSPYYEQYF

J gene: TRBJ2-7
V gene: TRBV11-2
CDR3 protein: CASSRGLAIYEQYF

J gene: TRBJ1-1
V gene: TRBV13
CDR3 protein: CASSLGLGRSGGGRNTEAFF

J gene: TRBJ2-2
V gene: TRBV11-2
CDR3 protein: CASSLAWGAGELFF

J gene: TRBJ2-4
V gene: TRBV28
CDR3 protein: CASSFSYVVLAGGTLAKNIQYF

J gene: TRBJ2-7
V gene: TRBV29-1
CDR3 protein: CSVEERGGGPREQYF

J gene: TRBJ2-1
V gene: TRBV5-1
CDR3 protein: CASSSPKGLVPSEQFF

J gene: TRBJ2-2
V gene: TRBV7-9
CDR3 protein: CASSFDRANTGELFF

J gene: TRBJ2-5
V gene: TRBV4-2
CDR3 protein: CASSQPTLEMETQYF

J gene: TRBJ2-1
V gene: TRBV6-1
CDR3 protein: CASSDRGLADIEQFF

J gene: TRBJ2-3
V gene: TRBV9
CDR3 protein: CASSESPAGADTQYF

J gene: TRBJ2-7
V gene: TRBV27
CDR3 protein: CATAGQGSYEQYF

J gene: TRBJ2-7
V gene: TRBV19
CDR3 protein: CASSIVLGQTYEQYF